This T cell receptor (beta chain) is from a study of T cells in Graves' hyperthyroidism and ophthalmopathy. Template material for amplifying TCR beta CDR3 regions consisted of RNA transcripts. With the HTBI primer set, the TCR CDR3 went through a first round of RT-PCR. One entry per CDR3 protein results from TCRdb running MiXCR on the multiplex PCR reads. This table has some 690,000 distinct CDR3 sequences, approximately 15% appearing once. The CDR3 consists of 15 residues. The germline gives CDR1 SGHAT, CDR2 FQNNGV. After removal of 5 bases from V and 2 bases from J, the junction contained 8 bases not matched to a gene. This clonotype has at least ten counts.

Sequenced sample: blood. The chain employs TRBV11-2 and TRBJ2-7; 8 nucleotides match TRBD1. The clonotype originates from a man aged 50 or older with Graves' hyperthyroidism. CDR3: CASSAPETGAYEQYF. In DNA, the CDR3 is TGTGCCAGCAGCGCTCCTGAGACAGGGGCCTACGAGCAGTACTTC.